Described below is a single T cell receptor (beta chain) sequence and its context. The data originate from a study of T-cell memory formation after mild COVID-19. Overall study: In these data, TCR clusters were largely donor specific.

CDR3 size: 12 residues. From germline, CDR1 is SGHTA and CDR2 FQGNSA. Trimming took 4 bases from V and 12 from J, leaving 13 bases between them. A 5'RACE reaction primed in the constant segment made cDNA libraries of TCR alpha and TCR beta, and these carried sample barcodes and UMIs. TCRdb used MiXCR to reprocess the 5' RACE reads, holding one entry per CDR3 protein. Of 410,000 or so distinct CDR3 sequences listed, 23% are singletons. The sequence derives from an adult woman who had mild COVID-19 (a few samples of this study predate the infection). Cell type and time point are not known. Material: PBMCs or a T cell subset sorted from them (not recorded which). The chain combines TRBV7-2 with TRBJ2-1, with D possibly matching TRBD1 (6 bases). The CDR3: CASSSMGQTQFF. For the CDR3, the DNA is TGTGCCAGCAGCTCCATGGGACAAACGCAGTTCTTC.